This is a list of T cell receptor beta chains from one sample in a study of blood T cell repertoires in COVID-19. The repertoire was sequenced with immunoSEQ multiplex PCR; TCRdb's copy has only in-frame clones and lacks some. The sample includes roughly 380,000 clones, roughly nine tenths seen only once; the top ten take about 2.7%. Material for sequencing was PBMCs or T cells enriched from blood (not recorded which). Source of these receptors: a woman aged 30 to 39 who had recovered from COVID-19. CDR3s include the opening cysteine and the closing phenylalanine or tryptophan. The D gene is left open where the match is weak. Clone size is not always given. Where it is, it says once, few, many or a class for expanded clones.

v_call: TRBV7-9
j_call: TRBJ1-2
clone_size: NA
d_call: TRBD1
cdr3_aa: CASSLGPGGFGYTF
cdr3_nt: TGTGCCAGCAGCTTAGGGCCAGGGGGCTTTGGCTACACCTTC

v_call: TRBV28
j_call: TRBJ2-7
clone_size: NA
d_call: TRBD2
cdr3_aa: CASSLAGVGEPEQYF
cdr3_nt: TGTGCCAGCAGTTTAGCGGGGGTGGGGGAACCCGAGCAGTACTTC

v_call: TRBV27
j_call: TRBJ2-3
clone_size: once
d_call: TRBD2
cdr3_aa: CASSFISGRGSTDTQYF
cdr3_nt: TGTGCCAGCAGTTTTATATCAGGGCGGGGGAGCACAGATACGCAGTATTTT

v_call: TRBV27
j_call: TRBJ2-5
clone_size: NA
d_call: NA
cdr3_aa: CASSPNSRGREETQYF
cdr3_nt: TGTGCCAGCAGTCCAAACTCCAGGGGTAGAGAAGAGACCCAGTACTTC

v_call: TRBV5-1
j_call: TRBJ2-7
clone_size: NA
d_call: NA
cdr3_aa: CASSLAVGQGREQYF
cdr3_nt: TGCGCCAGCAGCTTGGCCGTCGGGCAGGGGCGTGAGCAGTACTTC

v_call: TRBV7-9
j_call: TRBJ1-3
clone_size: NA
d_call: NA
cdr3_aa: CASYGDSLWSGNTIYF
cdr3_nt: TGTGCCAGCTACGGGGACTCCCTATGGTCGGGAAACACCATATATTTT

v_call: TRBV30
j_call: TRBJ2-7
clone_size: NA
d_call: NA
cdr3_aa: CAWSVRELVMNEQYF
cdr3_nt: TGTGCCTGGAGTGTACGGGAACTAGTTATGAACGAGCAGTACTTC

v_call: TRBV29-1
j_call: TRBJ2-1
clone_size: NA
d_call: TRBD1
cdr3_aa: CSVRQGAWTYNEQFF
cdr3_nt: TGCAGCGTTAGGCAGGGGGCATGGACCTACAATGAGCAGTTCTTC

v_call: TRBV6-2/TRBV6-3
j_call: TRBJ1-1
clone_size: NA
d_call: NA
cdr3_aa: CASSLQGNTEAFF
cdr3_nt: TGTGCCAGCAGTTTACAGGGGAACACTGAAGCTTTCTTT

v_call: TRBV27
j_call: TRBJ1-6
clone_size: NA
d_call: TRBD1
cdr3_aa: CASSWTGDSPLHF
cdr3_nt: TGTGCCAGCAGTTGGACAGGGGATTCACCCCTCCACTTT

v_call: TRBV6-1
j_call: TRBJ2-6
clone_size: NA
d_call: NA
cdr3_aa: CASSVPGDPGANVLTF
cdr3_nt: TGTGCCAGCAGTGTGCCGGGAGATCCAGGGGCCAACGTCCTGACTTTC

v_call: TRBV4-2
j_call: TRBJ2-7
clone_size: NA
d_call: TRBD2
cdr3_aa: CASSQDHGTSGIYEQYF
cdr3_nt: TGTGCCAGCAGCCAGGACCATGGGACTAGCGGAATTTACGAGCAGTACTTC

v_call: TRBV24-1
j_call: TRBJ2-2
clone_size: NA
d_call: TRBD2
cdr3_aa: CATSEWTATLPTSARTGELFF
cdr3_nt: TGTGCCACCAGTGAGTGGACCGCCACCCTCCCCACTAGCGCCAGAACCGGGGAGCTGTTTTTT

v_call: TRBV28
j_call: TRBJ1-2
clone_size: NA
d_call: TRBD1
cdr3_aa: CASTPPRGTSGYTF
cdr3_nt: TGTGCCAGCACCCCCCCCAGGGGGACTAGCGGCTACACCTTC

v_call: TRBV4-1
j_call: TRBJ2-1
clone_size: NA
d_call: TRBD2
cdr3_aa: CASSQVSGRISYNEQFF
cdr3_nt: TGCGCCAGCAGCCAAGTTAGCGGGAGGATCTCCTACAATGAGCAGTTCTTC

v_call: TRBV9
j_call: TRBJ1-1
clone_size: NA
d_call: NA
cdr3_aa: CASSVDGRDTEAFF
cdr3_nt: TGTGCCAGCAGCGTAGACGGCAGGGACACTGAAGCTTTCTTT

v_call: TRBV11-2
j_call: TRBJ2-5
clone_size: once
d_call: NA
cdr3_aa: CASSLGQVEETQYF
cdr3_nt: TGTGCCAGCAGCTTAGGACAGGTTGAAGAGACCCAGTACTTC

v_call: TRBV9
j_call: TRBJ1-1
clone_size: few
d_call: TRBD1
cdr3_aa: CASSVGQGTTEAFF
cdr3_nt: TGTGCCAGCAGCGTAGGACAGGGGACGACTGAAGCTTTCTTT